The source of this TCR beta chain is a study of graft-versus-host responses after intestinal transplantation. Study-level background: Multivisceral, liver-intestinal, or isolated intestinal transplants were received by the recipients. All recipients were given anti-thymocyte globulin induction, and tacrolimus and steroids were then administered for three to four years.

Trimming shortened V by 0 bases and J by 4 bases, and 13 bases separated the two germline ends. Germline V gives CDR1 MGHRA, CDR2 YSYEKL. The CDR3 contains 16 residues. Study-level findings and limits: Subjects displaying graft-donor T cell macrochimerism possessed elevated graft-versus-host to host-versus-graft clonal ratios inside allografts. Association was observed between peak circulating GvH clone levels and early post-transplant HvG declines.

TCRdb keeps only in-frame clones here, not all; method: immunoSEQ multiplex PCR. Of fewer than 95,000 clones listed, 85% to 95% were seen once; the top ten hold less than 0.5%. On this clone itself: Its antigen is not identified.

The V call is TRBV4-1, the J call TRBJ2-1, with D possibly being TRBD1 (5 bases). This TCR came from a human donor who received an intestinal transplant. Sequenced here: unstimulated CD8+ T cells sorted from spleen or lymph node cells, sampled before intestinal transplant. The CDR3 protein is CASSQDVQVEYNEQFF. The CDR3 nucleotides are TGCGCCAGCAGCCAAGATGTACAGGTAGAGTACAATGAGCAGTTCTTC.